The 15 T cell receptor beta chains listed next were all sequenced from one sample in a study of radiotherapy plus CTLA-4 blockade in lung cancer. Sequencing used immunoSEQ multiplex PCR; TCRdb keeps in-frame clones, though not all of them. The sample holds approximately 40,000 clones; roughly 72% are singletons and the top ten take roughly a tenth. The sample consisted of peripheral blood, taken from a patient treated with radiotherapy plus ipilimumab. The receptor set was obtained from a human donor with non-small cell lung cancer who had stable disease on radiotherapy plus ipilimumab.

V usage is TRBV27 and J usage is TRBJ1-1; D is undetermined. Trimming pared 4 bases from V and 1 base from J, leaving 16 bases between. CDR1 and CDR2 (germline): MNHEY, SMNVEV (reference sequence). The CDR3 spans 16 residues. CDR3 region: CASSSILQSANTEAFF. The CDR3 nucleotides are TGTGCCAGCAGTTCCATTCTACAGAGTGCGAACACTGAAGCTTTCTTT.

DNA of the CDR3: TGTGCCAGCAGCGTAGGTATGGGCGGGGAAGCTTTCTTT. It codes for CASSVGMGGEAFF. The rearrangement joins TRBV9 to TRBJ1-1; no clear D. V gave up 0 bases and J gave up 8 bases, with 11 bases separating them. CDR3 size: 13 residues. Germline V gene data show CDR1 as SGDLS and CDR2 as YYNGEE.

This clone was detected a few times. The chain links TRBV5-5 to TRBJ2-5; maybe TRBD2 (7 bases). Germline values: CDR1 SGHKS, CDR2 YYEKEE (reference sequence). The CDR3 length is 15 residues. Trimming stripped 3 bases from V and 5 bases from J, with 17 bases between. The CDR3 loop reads CASSSPAGAGETQYF. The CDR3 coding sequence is TGTGCCAGCAGCTCGCCTGCGGGGGCAGGGGAGACCCAGTACTTC.

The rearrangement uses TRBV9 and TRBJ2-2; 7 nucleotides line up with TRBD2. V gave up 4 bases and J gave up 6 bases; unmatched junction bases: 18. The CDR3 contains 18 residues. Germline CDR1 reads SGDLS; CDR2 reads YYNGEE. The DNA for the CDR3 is TGTGCCAGCAGCCATTCTCGGAGCGGGGCCCGAGGTCCCGGGGAGCTGTTTTTT. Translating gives CASSHSRSGARGPGELFF.

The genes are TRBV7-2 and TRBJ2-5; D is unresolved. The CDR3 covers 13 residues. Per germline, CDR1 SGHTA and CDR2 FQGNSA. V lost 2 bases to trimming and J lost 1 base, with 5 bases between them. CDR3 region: CASSLTAQETQYF. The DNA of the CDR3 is TGTGCCAGCAGCTTAACAGCCCAAGAGACCCAGTACTTC.

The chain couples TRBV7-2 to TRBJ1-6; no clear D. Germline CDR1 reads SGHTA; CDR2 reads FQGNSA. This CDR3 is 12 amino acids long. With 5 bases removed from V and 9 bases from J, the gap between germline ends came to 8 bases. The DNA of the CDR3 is TGTGCCAGCAGCCCTCCCCGTTCACCCCTCCACTTT. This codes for CASSPPRSPLHF.

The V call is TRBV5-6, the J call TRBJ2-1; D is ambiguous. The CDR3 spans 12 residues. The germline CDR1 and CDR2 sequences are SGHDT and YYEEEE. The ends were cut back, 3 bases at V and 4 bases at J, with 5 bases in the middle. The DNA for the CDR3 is TGTGCCAGCAGCTCCCCTTACAATGAGCAGTTCTTC. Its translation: CASSSPYNEQFF.

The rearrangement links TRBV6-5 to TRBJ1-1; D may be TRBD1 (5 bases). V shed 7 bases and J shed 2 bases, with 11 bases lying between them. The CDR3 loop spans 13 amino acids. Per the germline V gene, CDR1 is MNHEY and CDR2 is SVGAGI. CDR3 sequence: CASTRQTNTEAFF. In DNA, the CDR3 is TGTGCCAGCACCCGACAGACTAACACTGAAGCTTTCTTT.

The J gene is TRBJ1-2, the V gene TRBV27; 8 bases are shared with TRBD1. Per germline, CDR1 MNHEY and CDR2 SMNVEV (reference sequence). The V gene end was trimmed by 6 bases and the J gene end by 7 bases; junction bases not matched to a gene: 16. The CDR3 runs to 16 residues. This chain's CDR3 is CASSTDTNRGSGGYTF. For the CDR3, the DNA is TGTGCCAGCAGCACCGATACCAACAGGGGGAGTGGTGGCTACACCTTC.

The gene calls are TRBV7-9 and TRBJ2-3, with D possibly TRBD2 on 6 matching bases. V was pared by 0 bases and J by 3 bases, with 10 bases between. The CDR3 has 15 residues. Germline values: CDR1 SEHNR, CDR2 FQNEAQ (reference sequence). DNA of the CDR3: TGTGCCAGCAGCTTAGCGCTGGGGGGAACAGATACGCAGTATTTT. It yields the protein CASSLALGGTDTQYF.

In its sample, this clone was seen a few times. The CDR3 sequence: CASSAQGGTYNEQFF. CDR3 coding DNA: TGTGCCAGTAGTGCCCAAGGGGGAACCTACAATGAGCAGTTCTTC. The genes are TRBV19 and TRBJ2-1; TRBD1 might be the D (6 bases). There are 15 residues in the CDR3. V lost 5 bases, J lost 2 bases, and 13 bases lay in between. CDR1 LNHDA and CDR2 SQIVND come from the germline V gene (reference sequence).

The DNA for the CDR3 is TGTGCCAGCAGTCAGACAGGGGGCTCGATTCAGCCCCAGCATTTT. Its translation: CASSQTGGSIQPQHF. The rearrangement links TRBV6-1 to TRBJ1-5, with TRBD1 matching 10 bases. Germline V lookup: CDR1 MNHNS, CDR2 SASEGT. V lost 5 bases to trimming and J lost 6 bases; unmatched junction nucleotides: 7. The CDR3 length is 15 residues.

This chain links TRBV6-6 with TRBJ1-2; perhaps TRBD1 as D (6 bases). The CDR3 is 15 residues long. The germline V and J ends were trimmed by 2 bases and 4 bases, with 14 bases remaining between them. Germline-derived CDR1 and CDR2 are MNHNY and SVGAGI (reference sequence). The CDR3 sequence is CASSYTGTNTYGYTF. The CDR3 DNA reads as TGTGCCAGCAGTTACACCGGGACAAATACCTATGGCTACACCTTC.

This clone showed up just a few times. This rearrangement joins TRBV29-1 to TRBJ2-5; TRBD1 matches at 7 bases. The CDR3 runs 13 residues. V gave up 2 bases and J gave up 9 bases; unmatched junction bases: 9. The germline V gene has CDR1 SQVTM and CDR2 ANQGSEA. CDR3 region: CSVEQGTARSQYF. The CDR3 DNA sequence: TGCAGCGTTGAACAGGGGACAGCCAGGTCCCAGTACTTC.

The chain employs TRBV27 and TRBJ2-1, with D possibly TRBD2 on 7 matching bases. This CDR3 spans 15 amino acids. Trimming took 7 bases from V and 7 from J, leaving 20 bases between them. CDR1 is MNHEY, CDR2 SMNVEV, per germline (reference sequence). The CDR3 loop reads CASNFYGGARNEQFF. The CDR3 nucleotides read TGTGCCAGCAATTTTTATGGGGGGGCAAGGAATGAGCAGTTCTTC.